What follows are 14 T cell receptor beta chains derived from one specimen sequenced in a study of T cells in Graves' hyperthyroidism and ophthalmopathy. What was amplified from RNA transcripts were TCR beta CDR3 regions. The HTBI primer set was used in a first-round RT-PCR of the TCR CDR3. TCRdb used MiXCR to reprocess the multiplex PCR reads, holding one entry per CDR3 protein. The profile shows 750,000 to 900,000 distinct CDR3 sequences, 38% of them singletons. The source material was blood. All receptors derive from a young man with Graves' hyperthyroidism.

This clonotype was detected a few times. The chain is built from TRBV6-5 and TRBJ1-2; TRBD1 agrees at 10 bases. The J segment lost 3 bases and the V segment lost 8 bases, leaving 3 bases of the junction unmatched. Germline CDR1 is MNHEY and CDR2 is SVGAGI. The length of the CDR3 is 13 residues. CDR3 residues: CASQGQGYYGYTF. The CDR3 nucleotides are TGTGCCAGCCAGGGACAGGGGTACTATGGCTACACCTTC.

The chain recombines TRBV6-2 or TRBV6-3 with TRBJ2-7; D perhaps matches TRBD2 (5 bases). CDR1 MNHEY and CDR2 SVGEGT come from the germline V gene. V lost 6 bases and J 6 bases, leaving 18 bases between the germline ends. The CDR3 runs 14 residues. The CDR3 is CASSPTQERSEQYF. CDR3 bases: TGTGCCAGCAGCCCAACGCAGGAGCGGAGCGAGCAGTACTTC.

The rearrangement links TRBV12-3 or TRBV12-4 to TRBJ2-7; D could derive from TRBD1 or TRBD2 (5 bases each). V was pared by 3 bases and J by 7 bases, with 13 bases between. The CDR3 is made up of 13 amino acids. The chain's CDR3 is CASSFPGLWEQYF. The CDR3 DNA reads TGTGCCAGCAGTTTCCCGGGGCTCTGGGAGCAGTACTTC.

The sample holds many counts of this clonotype. This sequence joins TRBV15 and TRBJ1-2; no firm D call. The V gene's germline CDR1 is LNHNV and CDR2 YYDKDF (reference sequence). The CDR3 contains 12 residues. Trimming removed 5 bases from V and 5 bases from J, with 9 bases in between. This chain's CDR3 is CATSAETYGYTF. CDR3 sequence (DNA): TGTGCCACCAGCGCCGAGACGTATGGCTACACCTTC.

The chain recombines TRBV29-1 with TRBJ1-1; 8 nucleotides agree with TRBD1. This CDR3 is 13 amino acids long. V shed 5 bases and J 5 bases; nucleotides not matched to a gene: 7. Per germline, CDR1 SQVTM and CDR2 ANQGSEA. CDR3 nucleotides: TGCAGCGTTCGACGCGACAGGGGAACTGAAGCTTTCTTT. Translation: CSVRRDRGTEAFF.

This clonotype has ten or more counts. This chain uses TRBV29-1 with TRBJ2-7; D ambiguous. CDR1 is SQVTM, CDR2 ANQGSEA, per germline. Trimming pared 7 bases from V and 8 bases from J, leaving 18 bases between. The CDR3 is made up of 12 amino acids. The CDR3 spells CSAGIQAQKQYF. As DNA, the CDR3 is TGCAGCGCGGGCATTCAGGCTCAGAAGCAGTACTTC.

The chain employs TRBV6-5 and TRBJ1-1; 8 nucleotides agree with TRBD1. J lost 0 bases, V lost 10 bases, and 10 bases had no gene match. The CDR3 covers 15 residues. CDR1 is MNHEY, CDR2 SVGAGI, per germline. The chain's CDR3 is CATKLPQGVNTEAFF. The CDR3 coding sequence is TGTGCCACCAAACTACCACAGGGGGTGAACACTGAAGCTTTCTTT.

With respect to this clonotype: The junction departs from the called germline gene at one end, perhaps through a read error. J is TRBJ1-5 and V is TRBV12-3 or TRBV12-4; tentatively, D is TRBD1 (5 bases). The CDR3 is made up of 13 amino acids. The CDR3 loop reads CASRWGSYQPQHF. The CDR3 DNA reads TGTGCCAGCAGATGGGGGTCATATCAACCCCAGCATTTT.

This clonotype was detected only a few times. The genes are TRBV28 and TRBJ2-5, with a possible D match to TRBD2 (6 bases). This CDR3 is 15 amino acids long. CDR1 is MDHEN, CDR2 SYDVKM, per germline. Trimming shortened V by 5 bases and J by 5 bases, and 18 bases separated the two germline ends. The CDR3 DNA reads as TGTGCCAGCAGTGGGTACAAGGAGGGCGATGAGACCCAGTACTTC. Protein product: CASSGYKEGDETQYF.

The V gene is TRBV20-1, the J gene TRBJ1-4; 8 bases agree with TRBD1. The germline V gene has CDR1 DFQATT and CDR2 SNEGSKA (reference sequence). CDR3 length equals 14 residues. J was trimmed by 7 bases and V by 5 bases; bases with no gene match: 9. The DNA of the CDR3 is TGCAGTGCTTGGAGGACAGGGAATGCTGAAAAACTGTTTTTT. It specifies CSAWRTGNAEKLFF.

The rearrangement links TRBV20-1 to TRBJ2-7, with D perhaps TRBD2 (7 bases). Trimming left V 5 bases short and J 7 bases short, with 24 bases between. The V gene's germline CDR1 is DFQATT and CDR2 SNEGSKA (reference sequence). There are 15 residues in the CDR3. The CDR3 loop is CSAPREQGGPSEQYF. The CDR3 DNA reads TGCAGTGCTCCCCGCGAACAGGGAGGGCCGAGTGAGCAGTACTTC.

This clonotype was counted between two and nine times. The chain carries TRBV12-3 or TRBV12-4 and TRBJ1-4, with D perhaps TRBD1 (5 bases). V lost 6 bases and J 0 bases, leaving 11 bases between the germline ends. There are 15 residues in the CDR3. As DNA, the CDR3 is TGTGCCAGCAGAGGGGACCGCGCAACTAATGAAAAACTGTTTTTT. Amino acids: CASRGDRATNEKLFF.

DNA of the CDR3: TGTGCCAGCAGTCGACAGGGGGGTAGTAATGGCTACACCTTC. It is translated as CASSRQGGSNGYTF. The chain joins TRBV2 to TRBJ1-2; TRBD1 matches 9 bases. The CDR3 covers 14 residues. Germline CDR1 is SNHLY and CDR2 is FYNNEI. V dropped 5 bases and J dropped 6; count of bases not matched to a gene: 7.

In its sample, this clonotype was seen many times. The chain carries TRBV4-1 and TRBJ1-2; unclear D gene. Between the trimmed V and J ends, which lost 1 base and 6 bases, there was a span of 15 bases. The CDR3 has 15 residues. The germline gives CDR1 MGHRA, CDR2 YSYEKL. The CDR3 is CASSQVSDWVDGYTF. The CDR3 coding sequence is TGCGCCAGCAGCCAAGTATCGGACTGGGTCGATGGCTACACCTTC.